The rows below give T cell receptor beta chains drawn from one sample of a study of blood T cell repertoires in COVID-19. The assay was immunoSEQ multiplex PCR, and TCRdb's table has in-frame clones only and misses some. The sample contains some 350,000 clones, over 75% of which appear only once. Sequences were obtained from PBMCs or T cells enriched from blood (not recorded which). The receptors were sampled from a woman aged 25-40 years who had recovered from COVID-19. The conserved cysteine and the conserved F or W are not part of the CDR3 here.

J gene | V gene | CDR3 protein
TRBJ2-1 | TRBV29-1 | SVSFMPGLAGVTYNEQF
TRBJ2-1 | TRBV10-1 | ASSETSGGADYNEQF
TRBJ2-5 | TRBV7-6 | ASSLAETSGQETQY
TRBJ1-2 | TRBV3-1/TRBV3-2 | ASSQGQGLYGYT
TRBJ1-4 | TRBV5-1 | ASSLLGTATNEKLF
TRBJ1-5 | TRBV4-1 | ASSQRTGTQPQH
TRBJ1-2 | TRBV27 | ASSRDGYRGFYGYT
TRBJ2-1 | TRBV6-2/TRBV6-3 | ASSLAEEGEQF
TRBJ2-3 | TRBV5-1 | ASSLGDRESTDTQY
TRBJ2-1 | TRBV4-1 | ASSHTGGAYNEQF
TRBJ1-5 | TRBV6-5 | ASSYEAPGGNQPQH
TRBJ1-3 | TRBV5-4 | ASSSDDGNTIY
TRBJ2-5 | TRBV5-1 | ASSSRRGGRETQY
TRBJ2-5 | TRBV1 | TSSLPQREPQETQY
TRBJ1-2 | TRBV2 | ASSEGTGPNYGYT
TRBJ1-2 | TRBV6-1 | ASSEAGGGGYGYT
TRBJ2-5 | TRBV28 | ASSLAQRYQETQY
TRBJ1-1 | TRBV19 | ASSIRTGSTEAF
TRBJ2-6 | TRBV18 | ASSMSSGANVLT
TRBJ2-7 | TRBV5-8 | ASSIGGAGGAYEQY
TRBJ1-4 | TRBV5-4 | ASSFSNRGGNEKLF
TRBJ2-3 | TRBV6-2/TRBV6-3 | ASSSFQGQDTQY
TRBJ2-2 | TRBV6-4 | ASSPGRPRTGPGTGELF
TRBJ1-2 | TRBV3-1/TRBV3-2 | ASSQTAATNYGYT
TRBJ2-3 | TRBV5-4 | ASSLKGLTDTQY
TRBJ2-1 | TRBV27 | ASSLSRGYHEQF
TRBJ1-5 | TRBV3-1/TRBV3-2 | ASSIGERQPQH
TRBJ1-2 | TRBV9 | ASSLEPGGFGYGYT
TRBJ1-4 | TRBV2 | ASSETGTGGINEKLF
TRBJ1-5 | TRBV9 | ASSGGGLSNQPQH
TRBJ2-3 | TRBV9 | ASSGAITTDTQY
TRBJ1-4 | TRBV6-2/TRBV6-3 | ASSPIGQFEKLF
TRBJ1-6 | TRBV5-4 | ASSWGGHNSPLH